The rows below give T cell receptor beta chains drawn from one sample of a study of memory CD4+ T cells and cytomegalovirus serostatus. Assay used: immunoSEQ multiplex PCR; TCRdb lists only in-frame clones, some missing. Of approximately 42,000 clones listed, around three quarters are singletons. Sequencing used memory CD4+ T cells from blood. The source of these receptors is an adult in good health and CMV-seronegative. Each CDR3 is given with its conserved first and last residue. D genes are given only for firm matches. Clone size is given for some rows only: seen once, a few or many times, or a class if the clone is expanded.

J,D,size,V,CDR3,DNA
TRBJ2-7,TRBD2,.,TRBV28,CATGLAAYEQYF,TGTGCCACCGGACTAGCGGCCTACGAGCAGTACTTC
TRBJ1-1,TRBD1,.,TRBV7-9,CASSPQRGGKNTEAFF,TGTGCCAGCAGCCCCCAAAGAGGGGGCAAGAACACTGAAGCTTTCTTT
TRBJ2-3,TRBD2,once,TRBV7-3,CASSSGLAGTDTQYF,TGTGCCAGCAGCTCGGGACTAGCGGGAACAGATACGCAGTATTTT
TRBJ2-1,.,.,TRBV7-6,CASSLSGNGPYNEQFF,TGTGCCAGCAGCTTATCGGGTAACGGGCCCTACAATGAGCAGTTCTTC
TRBJ1-2,TRBD1,few,TRBV6-1,CASSEALRQGGNGYTF,TGTGCCAGCAGTGAAGCGCTTCGACAGGGCGGAAATGGCTACACCTTC
TRBJ2-5,TRBD1,.,TRBV5-1,CASSIGTGGRETQYF,TGCGCCAGCAGCATAGGGACAGGGGGCCGGGAGACCCAGTACTTC
TRBJ1-2,.,.,TRBV5-4,CASSFSGNRYGYTF,TGTGCCAGCAGCTTTTCGGGGAATCGTTATGGCTACACCTTC
TRBJ2-7,.,.,TRBV18,CASSPGLGAPYEQYF,TGTGCCAGCTCACCGGGACTGGGCGCCCCCTACGAGCAGTACTTC
TRBJ1-6,TRBD1,.,TRBV5-1,CASSRTGTNSPLHF,TGCGCCAGCAGCCGGACAGGGACTAATTCACCCCTCCACTTT
TRBJ2-6,.,.,TRBV10-1,CASSQGTSGANVLTF,TGCGCCAGCAGCCAGGGGACCTCTGGGGCCAACGTCCTGACTTTC
TRBJ2-5,.,.,TRBV29-1,CSVARVGETQYF,TGCAGCGTTGCCAGGGTCGGGGAGACCCAGTACTTC
TRBJ2-2,.,.,TRBV29-1,CSVGSGSNTGELFF,TGCAGCGTTGGGTCCGGGTCGAACACCGGGGAGCTGTTTTTT
TRBJ2-7,TRBD2,.,TRBV18,CASSPGLPTLAGPYEQYF,TGTGCCAGCTCACCAGGGTTGCCCACCCTAGCGGGACCCTACGAGCAGTACTTC
TRBJ2-5,.,.,TRBV5-4,CASSLEGWETQYF,TGTGCCAGCAGCTTGGAGGGATGGGAGACCCAGTACTTC
TRBJ2-2,TRBD1,.,TRBV5-5,CASSLYRSAGGWGTGELFF,TGTGCCAGCAGCTTGTATCGTTCGGCAGGGGGCTGGGGCACCGGGGAGCTGTTTTTT
TRBJ2-7,.,.,TRBV30,CAWSGSQDRPSYEQYF,TGTGCCTGGAGCGGGAGTCAGGATAGGCCCTCCTACGAGCAGTACTTC
TRBJ2-7,TRBD2,.,TRBV27,CASSFLGSGAYEQYF,TGTGCCAGCAGTTTTTTGGGTAGCGGGGCCTACGAGCAGTACTTC
TRBJ1-4,.,.,TRBV30,CAWSWPLGGAREKLFF,TGTGCCTGGAGTTGGCCCCTAGGAGGGGCGCGGGAAAAACTGTTTTTT
TRBJ2-3,.,.,TRBV13,CASSSRGTDTQYF,TGTGCCAGCAGCTCCCGGGGGACAGATACGCAGTATTTT
TRBJ1-1,.,.,TRBV11-2,CASRQLLSGTEAFF,TGTGCCAGCAGGCAGCTTCTTAGTGGCACTGAAGCTTTCTTT
TRBJ2-2,TRBD2,.,TRBV5-1,CASSLDLAGGLGTGELFF,TGCGCCAGCAGCTTGGACCTAGCGGGAGGGCTAGGCACCGGGGAGCTGTTTTTT
TRBJ1-1,TRBD1,.,TRBV6-5,CASSYTRTGRTEAFF,TGTGCCAGCAGTTACACTAGGACAGGGCGAACTGAAGCTTTCTTT
TRBJ2-3,.,few,TRBV1,CTSSLVAGVGGNF,TGCACCAGCAGCCTAGTAGCGGGAGTGGGGGGGAATTTT
TRBJ1-2,.,.,TRBV30,CAWSPREGYTF,TGTGCCTGGAGTCCCAGGGAAGGCTACACCTTC
TRBJ1-1,.,.,TRBV11-3,CASSSPRNTEAFF,TGTGCCAGCAGCTCTCCGAGAAACACTGAAGCTTTCTTT
TRBJ1-1,.,.,TRBV19,CASSMGRREAFF,TGTGCCAGTAGTATGGGGCGCAGGGAAGCTTTCTTT
TRBJ2-7,.,once,TRBV7-9,CASSFRDEQYF,TGTGCCAGCAGCTTTAGGGACGAGCAGTACTTC
TRBJ2-7,.,.,TRBV18,CASPPPSVPGEQYF,TGTGCCAGCCCCCCTCCTAGCGTCCCGGGTGAGCAGTACTTC
TRBJ2-6,.,.,TRBV7-2,CASRRPAGANVLTF,TGTGCCAGCAGACGTCCGGCTGGGGCCAACGTCCTGACTTTC